Detailed here is one T cell receptor beta chain. Its cognate antigen has yet to be identified. The sample holds no much larger clone one base away, and base qualities are not on file. The data originate from a study of CD8 T cells in ankylosing spondylitis (dated by TCRdb to about 2017). Turning to the overall study: The study profiled T cell receptor beta repertoires in healthy donors and ankylosing spondylitis patients to find disease-linked TCR variants. The full study cohort was made up of 25 ankylosing spondylitis patients and 108 healthy donors. Peripheral blood was sampled, and synovial fluid was additionally collected from ankylosing spondylitis patients. General findings and caveats noted by the study authors: In peripheral blood, the disease-linked clones were found at relatively low frequencies and had a CD8+ phenotype. Some TCR beta motif variants had previously been reported in synovial fluid and blood of reactive arthritis patients, which suggested common disease-initiation mechanisms. Blood from ankylosing spondylitis patients appeared to be characterized by a TCR beta motif composed of roughly 8 highly homologous amino acid variants. The disease-linked clones were reported to be significantly enriched in matched synovial fluid samples from ankylosing spondylitis patients.

Counted from cysteine to phenylalanine, this CDR3 has 17 amino acids. Only the CDR3 part of the read is kept: 51 bases, read in frame from the first base. V is trimmed back by 4 bases and J by 5 bases, and the junction contains 8 bases that no gene match accounts for. CDR1 is given as SGHRS and CDR2 as YFSETQ, both from the germline V gene. The data were produced on an Illumina HiSeq 2500. Quantitative 5'-RACE with molecular barcodes was used to prepare TCR beta libraries. The paper's processing steps were these. A new computational method based on a probabilistic model of VDJ rearrangement was used to identify disease-linked TCR variants. TCRdb reprocessing: public reads trimmed at Q25 with fastp, clones called with MiXCR, in-frame beta chains kept. Rows with a matching CDR3 protein are joined into one entry that keeps the most common DNA and genes. The V and J calls and clone size come from TCRdb's table, not from the authors' own analysis. This sample gives approximately 300,000 distinct CDR3 sequences in total; 20% to 25% of them show up just once. About 3.5% of the sample is taken by the ten largest.

Sequenced input: blood, either unsorted or a sorted T cell fraction (not recorded which). The source is a female donor with ankylosing spondylitis or in good health (not recorded which). The chain uses TRBV5-1 and TRBJ2-1; TRBD2 aligns with 14 central bases. In nucleotide form, the sequence is TGCGCCAGCAGCGGCGGACTAGCGGGAGGAAAAAACAATGAGCAGTTCTTC. Protein translation: CASSGGLAGGKNNEQFF.